This is a list of T cell receptor beta chains from one sample in a study of blood T cell repertoires in COVID-19. Some clones are missing from TCRdb's copy, which holds only in-frame ones; the method was immunoSEQ multiplex PCR. The table includes 100,000 to 150,000 clones, almost 70% detected once. Sequencing was performed on peripheral blood. Source of these receptors: a woman in her 70s with acute or convalescent COVID-19. Both conserved end residues are part of each CDR3. The order of the fields is clone size, V gene, J gene, D gene, CDR3 protein, CDR3 DNA. The D gene is left open where the match is weak. Not all rows give a size; the values are once, few, many and, for expanded clones, a class.

>-|TRBV7-2|TRBJ1-2|-
CASSLGTFGYGYTF
TGTGCCAGCAGCTTAGGGACATTCGGCTATGGCTACACCTTC
>-|TRBV11-1|TRBJ2-1|TRBD2
CASSLSTSWEQFF
TGTGCCAGCAGCTTATCGACTAGCTGGGAGCAGTTCTTC
>-|TRBV6-5|TRBJ1-5|-
CASSSASHGSNQPQHF
TGTGCCAGCAGTTCCGCCAGCCACGGGAGCAATCAGCCCCAGCATTTT
>-|TRBV3-1/TRBV3-2|TRBJ1-1|-
CASSHGDMNTEAFF
TGTGCCAGCAGCCATGGGGACATGAACACTGAAGCTTTCTTT
>few|TRBV28|TRBJ2-1|TRBD2
CASSLEISTSGGRLDEQFF
TGTGCCAGCAGTTTAGAAATTTCGACTAGCGGGGGGAGATTGGATGAGCAGTTCTTC
>-|TRBV4-1|TRBJ2-6|-
CASSQDRESGANVLTF
TGCGCCAGCAGCCAAGATCGCGAGTCTGGGGCCAACGTCCTGACTTTC
>-|TRBV5-1|TRBJ2-3|TRBD2
CASSLSGLAGGPDTQYF
TGCGCCAGCAGCTTGTCGGGACTAGCGGGAGGTCCAGATACGCAGTATTTT
>-|TRBV9|TRBJ2-3|TRBD2
CASSVGAGASTDTQYF
TGTGCCAGCAGCGTAGGGGCGGGAGCTAGCACAGATACGCAGTATTTT
>-|TRBV15|TRBJ1-6|TRBD1
CATSRGDRVSSPLHF
TGTGCCACCAGCAGAGGGGACAGGGTGAGTTCACCCCTCCACTTT
>-|TRBV2|TRBJ1-1|-
CASSEGDGGRRAFF
TGTGCCAGCAGTGAAGGGGACGGGGGGCGCCGAGCTTTCTTT
>-|TRBV28|TRBJ1-2|TRBD1
CASSFYDRANYGYTF
TGTGCCAGCAGTTTCTACGACAGGGCTAACTATGGCTACACCTTC
>-|TRBV19|TRBJ1-4|TRBD1
CASSMDRGEKLFF
TGTGCCAGTAGTATGGACAGGGGCGAAAAACTGTTTTTT
>-|TRBV27|TRBJ2-5|TRBD2
CASSPLTSGKGETQYF
TGTGCCAGCAGTCCGCTGACTAGCGGGAAGGGAGAGACCCAGTACTTC
>-|TRBV5-5|TRBJ2-7|-
CASSSSVHSYEQYF
TGTGCCAGCAGCTCTAGCGTGCACTCCTACGAGCAGTACTTC
>-|TRBV19|TRBJ2-1|-
CASSLGPYNEQFF
TGTGCCAGTAGTCTGGGGCCATACAATGAGCAGTTCTTC
>-|TRBV7-2|TRBJ2-1|TRBD2
CASSLSSGEGGEQFF
TGTGCCAGCAGCTTGAGTAGCGGGGAGGGCGGTGAGCAGTTCTTC
>-|TRBV19|TRBJ2-1|-
CASSSGGVYNEQFF
TGTGCCAGTAGTAGCGGCGGGGTATACAATGAGCAGTTCTTC
>-|TRBV3-1/TRBV3-2|TRBJ2-3|-
CASSTGLAGALTDTQYF
TGTGCCAGCAGCACGGGTCTCGCGGGGGCCCTCACAGATACGCAGTATTTT
>-|TRBV5-8|TRBJ1-5|-
CASSAGRAQPQHF
TGTGCCAGCAGCGCCGGGAGGGCTCAGCCCCAGCATTTT
>few|TRBV15|TRBJ1-2|-
CATSREREGYGYTF
TGTGCCACCAGCAGGGAGCGGGAGGGCTATGGCTACACCTTC
>once|TRBV9|TRBJ2-5|-
CASSADGETQYF
TGTGCCAGCAGCGCAGACGGGGAGACCCAGTACTTC
>-|TRBV10-1|TRBJ2-3|TRBD1
CASTPRGGIDTQYF
TGCGCCAGCACTCCGAGAGGGGGCATTGATACGCAGTATTTT